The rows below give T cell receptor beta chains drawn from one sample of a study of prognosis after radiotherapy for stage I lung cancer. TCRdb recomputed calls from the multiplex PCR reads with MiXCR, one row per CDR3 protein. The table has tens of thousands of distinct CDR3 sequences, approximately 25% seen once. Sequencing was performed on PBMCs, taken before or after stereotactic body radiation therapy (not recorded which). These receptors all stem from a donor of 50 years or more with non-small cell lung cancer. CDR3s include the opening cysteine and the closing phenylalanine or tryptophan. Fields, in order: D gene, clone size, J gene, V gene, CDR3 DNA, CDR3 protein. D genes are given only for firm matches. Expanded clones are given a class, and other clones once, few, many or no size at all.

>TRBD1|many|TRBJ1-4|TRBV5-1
TGCGCCAGCAGCCGAGGACAGGGGACTAATGAAAAACTGTTTTTT
CASSRGQGTNEKLFF
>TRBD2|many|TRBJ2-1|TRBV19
TGTGCCAGTAGTATAATCGGGGGGGCCAGCTCCTACAATGAGCAGTTCTTC
CASSIIGGASSYNEQFF
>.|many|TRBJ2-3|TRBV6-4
TGTGCCAGCAGTGCGACTGCTAGCACAGATACGCAGTATTTT
CASSATASTDTQYF
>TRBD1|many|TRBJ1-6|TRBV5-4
TGTGCCAGCAGCACTCAGGACAGGGATAATTCACCCCTCCACTTT
CASSTQDRDNSPLHF
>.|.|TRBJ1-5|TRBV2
TGTGCCAGCAGTGGGGGAGGGCGCTGGAATCGGCCCCAGCATTTT
CASSGGGRWNRPQHF
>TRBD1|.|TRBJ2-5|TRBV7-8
TGTGCCAGCAGCCTTACTACAGGGGGAAAAGAGACCCAGTACTTC
CASSLTTGGKETQYF
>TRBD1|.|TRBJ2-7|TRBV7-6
TGTGCCAGCAGCCCTAACCCCTGGGGTGGACAGGGGAAGGGGTACGAGAAGTACTTC
CASSPNPWGGQGKGYEKYF
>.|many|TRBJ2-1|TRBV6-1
TGTGCCAGCAGGCAGGGCCACAATGAGCAGTTCTTC
CASRQGHNEQFF
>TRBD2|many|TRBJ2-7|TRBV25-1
TGTGCCAGCAGTGATACGGGGGGGGCCCCCTACGAGCAGTACTTC
CASSDTGGAPYEQYF
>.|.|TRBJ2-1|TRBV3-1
TGTGCCAGCAGACAAGTAGAACAAAACTACAATGAGCAGTTCTTC
CASRQVEQNYNEQFF
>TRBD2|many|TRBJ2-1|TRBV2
TGTGCCAGCAGTGAAGAGGCGGGACTAGGGGTGAATGAGCAGTTCTTC
CASSEEAGLGVNEQFF
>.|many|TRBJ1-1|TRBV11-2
TGTGCCAGCAGCTTAGTCAGGGGTAAGGCTGAAGCTTTCTTT
CASSLVRGKAEAFF
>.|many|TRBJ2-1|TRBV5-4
TGTGCCAGCAGCTTACTGAATGAGCAGTTCTTC
CASSLLNEQFF
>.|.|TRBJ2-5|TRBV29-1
TGCAGCGCCATGGTGAGGATGGGGGAGACCCAGTACTTC
CSAMVRMGETQYF
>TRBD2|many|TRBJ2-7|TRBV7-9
TGTGCCAGCAGCTCCACTAGGAGCGGGATGGTGGAGCAGTACTTC
CASSSTRSGMVEQYF
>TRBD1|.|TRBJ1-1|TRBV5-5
TGTGCCAGCAGCTTGGACCGCAGGGGGTCGTTGAACACTGAGGCTTTCTTT
CASSLDRRGSLNTEAFF
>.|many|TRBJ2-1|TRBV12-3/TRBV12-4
TGTGCCAGCAGTTTCAGTTTGGCTGCAAACAATGAGCAGTTCTTC
CASSFSLAANNEQFF
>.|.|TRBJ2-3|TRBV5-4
TGTGCCAGCAGCTTGGTTGGCGGTGGGGCGACAAATACGCAGTATTTT
CASSLVGGGATNTQYF
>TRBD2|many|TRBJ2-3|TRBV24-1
TGTGCCTCACAAGTCCTTAGCGGGACTTTCACAGATACGCAGTATTTT
CASQVLSGTFTDTQYF
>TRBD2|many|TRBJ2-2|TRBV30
TGTGCCTGGAGTGGACTAGCGGCCAACACCGGGGAGCTGTTTTTT
CAWSGLAANTGELFF
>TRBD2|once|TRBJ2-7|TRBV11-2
TGTGCCAGCGGCCTAAAGGCAGGACTAGCGGGAAACTACGAGCAGTACTTC
CASGLKAGLAGNYEQYF
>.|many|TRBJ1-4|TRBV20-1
TGCAGTGCTAGGGGGGACACTCGAGATGAAAAACTGTTTTTT
CSARGDTRDEKLFF
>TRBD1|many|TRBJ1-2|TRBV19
TGTGCCAGTAGTCCAATTCCGGGACAGGGCTTCGATGGCTACACCTTC
CASSPIPGQGFDGYTF
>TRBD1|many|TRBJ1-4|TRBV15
TGTGCCACCAGCAGAGATCAGGGGGTCGAAAAACTGTTTTTT
CATSRDQGVEKLFF
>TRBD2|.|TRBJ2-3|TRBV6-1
TGTGCCAGCAGTCCCAGCGGACTAGCGGTAAATTTAGATACGCAGTATTTT
CASSPSGLAVNLDTQYF
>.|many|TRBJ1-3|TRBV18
TGTGCCAGCTCACCAGCGTCTGCCGCCTCTGGAAACACCATATATTTT
CASSPASAASGNTIYF
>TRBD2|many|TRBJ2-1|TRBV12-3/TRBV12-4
TGTGCCAGCAGTTTAGTGGCGGGAGCCCACTACAATGAGCAGTTCTTC
CASSLVAGAHYNEQFF
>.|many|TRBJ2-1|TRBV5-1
TGCGCCAGCAGAGAGAGCCCGGGGCCTTCCTACAATGAGCAGTTCTTC
CASRESPGPSYNEQFF
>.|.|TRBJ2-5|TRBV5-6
TGTGCCAGCAGCTTGATGCAGGAACAAGAGACCCAGTACTTC
CASSLMQEQETQYF